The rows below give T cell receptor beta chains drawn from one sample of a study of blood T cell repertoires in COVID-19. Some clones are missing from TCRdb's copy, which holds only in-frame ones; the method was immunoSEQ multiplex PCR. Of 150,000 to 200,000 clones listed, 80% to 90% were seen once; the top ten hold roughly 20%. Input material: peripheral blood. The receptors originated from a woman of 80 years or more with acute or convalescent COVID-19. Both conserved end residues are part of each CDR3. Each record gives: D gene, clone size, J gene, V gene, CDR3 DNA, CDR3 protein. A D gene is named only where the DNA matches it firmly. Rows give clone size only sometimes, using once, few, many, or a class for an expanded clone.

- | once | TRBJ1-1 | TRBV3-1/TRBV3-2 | TGTGCCAGCAGCCACCGGGACTCGGACTCTGAAGCTTTCTTT | CASSHRDSDSEAFF
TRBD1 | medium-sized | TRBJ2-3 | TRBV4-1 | TGCGCCAGCAGCCAACCTCCCCAGGCCGGGACAGGGATGGATACGCAGTATTTT | CASSQPPQAGTGMDTQYF
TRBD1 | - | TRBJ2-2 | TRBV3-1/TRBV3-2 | TGTGCCAGCAGCTTTATCGACAGGGGGCAGGGCGGGGAGCTGTTTTTT | CASSFIDRGQGGELFF
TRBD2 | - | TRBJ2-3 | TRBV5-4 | TGTGCCAGCAGCTTCCGGTGGGCTAGCGGGGGGAGCACAGATACGCAGTATTTT | CASSFRWASGGSTDTQYF
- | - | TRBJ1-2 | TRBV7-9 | TGTGCCAGCAGCTTATTATCAGGGTACGGCTACACCTTC | CASSLLSGYGYTF
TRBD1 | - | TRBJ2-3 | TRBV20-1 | TGCAGTGCTAGTCTGGGACAGGCGGCAGATACGCAGTATTTT | CSASLGQAADTQYF
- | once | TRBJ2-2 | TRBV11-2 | TGTGCCAGCAGCTTAAGCGGAGGCCACACCGGGGAGCTGTTTTTT | CASSLSGGHTGELFF
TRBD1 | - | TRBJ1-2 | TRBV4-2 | TGTGCCAGCAGCCTCAGGGGGGACGATGGCTACACCTTC | CASSLRGDDGYTF
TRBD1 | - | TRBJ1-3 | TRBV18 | TGTGCCAGCTCACCTGACAGGGCGGGCGGAAACACCATATATTTT | CASSPDRAGGNTIYF
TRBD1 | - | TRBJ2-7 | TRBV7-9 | TGTGCCAGCAGCTCCACAAGACAGGGGAGCTACGAGCAGTACTTC | CASSSTRQGSYEQYF
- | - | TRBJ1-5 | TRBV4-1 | TGCGCCAGCAGCCTAACAGGTAGTAGCAATCAGCCCCAGCATTTT | CASSLTGSSNQPQHF
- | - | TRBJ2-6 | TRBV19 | TGTGCCAGTAGCAGGCACGGGGCCAACGTCCTGACTTTC | CASSRHGANVLTF
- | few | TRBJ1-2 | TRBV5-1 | TGCGCCAGCAGCTTGGCAACAGGGAAAGGTTATGGCTACACCTTC | CASSLATGKGYGYTF
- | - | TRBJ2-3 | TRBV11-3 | TGTGCCAGCAGCTCCCGGACTAGCACAGATACGCAGTATTTT | CASSSRTSTDTQYF
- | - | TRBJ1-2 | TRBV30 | TGTGCCTGGCGGCGACAGCCCCCTCTCGAAGGCTACACCTTC | CAWRRQPPLEGYTF
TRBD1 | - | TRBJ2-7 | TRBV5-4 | TGTGCCAGCAGCTCAGGGACAGGTTACTACGAGCAGTACTTC | CASSSGTGYYEQYF